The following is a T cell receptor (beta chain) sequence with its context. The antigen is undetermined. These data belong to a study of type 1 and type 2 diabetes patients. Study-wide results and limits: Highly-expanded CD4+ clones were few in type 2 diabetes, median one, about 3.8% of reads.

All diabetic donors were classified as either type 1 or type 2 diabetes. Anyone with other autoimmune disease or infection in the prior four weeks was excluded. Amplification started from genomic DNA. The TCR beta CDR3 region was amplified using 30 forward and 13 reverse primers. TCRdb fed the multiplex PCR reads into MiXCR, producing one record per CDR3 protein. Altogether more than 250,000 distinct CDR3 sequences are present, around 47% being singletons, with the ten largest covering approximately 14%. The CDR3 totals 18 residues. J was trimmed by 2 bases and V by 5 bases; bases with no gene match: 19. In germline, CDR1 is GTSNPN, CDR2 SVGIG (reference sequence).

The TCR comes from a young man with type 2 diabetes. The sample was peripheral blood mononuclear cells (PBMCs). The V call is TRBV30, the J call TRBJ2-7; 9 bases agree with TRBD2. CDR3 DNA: TGTGCCTGGGTGGGTAAGGCGGGAGGGCCCCGTAAGCCCTACGAGCAGTACTTC. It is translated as CAWVGKAGGPRKPYEQYF. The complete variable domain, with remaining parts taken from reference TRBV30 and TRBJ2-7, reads SQTIHQWPATLVQPVGSPLSLECTVEGTSNPNLYWYRQAAGRGLQLLFYSVGIGQISSEVPQNLSASRPQDRQFILSSKKLLLSDSGFYLCAWVGKAGGPRKPYEQYFGPGTRLTVT.